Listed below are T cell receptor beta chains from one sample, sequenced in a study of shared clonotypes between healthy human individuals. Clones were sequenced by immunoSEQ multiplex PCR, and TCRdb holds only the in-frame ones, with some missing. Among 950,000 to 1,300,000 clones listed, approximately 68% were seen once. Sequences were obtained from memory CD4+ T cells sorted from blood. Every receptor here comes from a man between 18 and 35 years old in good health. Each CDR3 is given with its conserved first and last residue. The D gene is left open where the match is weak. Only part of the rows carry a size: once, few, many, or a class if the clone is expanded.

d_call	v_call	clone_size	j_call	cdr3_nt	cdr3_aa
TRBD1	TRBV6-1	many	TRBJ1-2	TGTGCCAGCAGTGAAGCGGGAGGACAGGGAGGCGGCTACACCTTC	CASSEAGGQGGGYTF
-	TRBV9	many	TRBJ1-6	TGTGCCAGCAGCGTAGGACAGAGCTCCTATAATTCACCCCTCCACTTT	CASSVGQSSYNSPLHF
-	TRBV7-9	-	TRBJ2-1	TGTGCCAGCAGCCTAGATGGGTTATCCTACAATGAGCAGTTCTTC	CASSLDGLSYNEQFF
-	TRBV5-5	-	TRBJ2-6	TGTGCCAGCAGCTTGTTTACAGATCCTAGCTCTGGGGCCAACGTCCTGACTTTC	CASSLFTDPSSGANVLTF
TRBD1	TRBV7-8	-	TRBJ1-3	TGTGCCAGCAGCCCCAGGGGGAACACCATATATTTT	CASSPRGNTIYF
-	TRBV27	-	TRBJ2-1	TGTGCCAGCAGTATCCTAGGACCTGGAGAGCAGTTCTTC	CASSILGPGEQFF
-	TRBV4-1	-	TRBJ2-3	TGCGCCAGCAGCCAATCAGGGACAGATACGCAGTATTTT	CASSQSGTDTQYF
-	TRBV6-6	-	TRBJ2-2	TGTGCCACAGCACCGGGACTGGACAACATCGGGGAGCTGTTTTTT	CATAPGLDNIGELFF
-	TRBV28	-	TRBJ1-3	TGTGCCAGCAGTCCGGACCTTAGCCGTCCGTTCTCTGGAAACACCATATATTTT	CASSPDLSRPFSGNTIYF
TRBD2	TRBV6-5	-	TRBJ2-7	TGTGCCAGCTCCTCGGGACTAGCGGGAGTACCCGAGCAGTACTTC	CASSSGLAGVPEQYF
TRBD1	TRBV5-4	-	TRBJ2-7	TGTGCCAGCAGCCGCAAACAGGGGGCATCGGGGGAGCAGTACTTC	CASSRKQGASGEQYF
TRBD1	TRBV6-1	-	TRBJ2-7	TGTGCCAGCGTATTAGACAGGGCCTCCTACGAGCAGTACTTC	CASVLDRASYEQYF
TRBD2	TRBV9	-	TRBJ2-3	TGTGCCAGCAACACCCCCATAGCGGGGGGCACAGATACGCAGTATTTT	CASNTPIAGGTDTQYF
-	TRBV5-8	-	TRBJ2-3	TGTGCCAACACTAGATGGCGGGGCTCTAGCACAGATACGCAGTATTTT	CANTRWRGSSTDTQYF
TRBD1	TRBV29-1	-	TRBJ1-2	TGCAGCGGGATAGCAGGGGGCGCGTTAAATGGCTACACCTTC	CSGIAGGALNGYTF
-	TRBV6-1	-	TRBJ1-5	TGTGCCAGCAGTGAAAACCTACCTGGACTGTTACAGCATTTT	CASSENLPGLLQHF
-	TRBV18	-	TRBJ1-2	TGTGCCAGCTCACCAGCGCAGGGCCTCTATGGCTACACCTTC	CASSPAQGLYGYTF
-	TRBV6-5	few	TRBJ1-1	TGTGCCAGCATTCGTATGGGGGGCACTGAAGCTTTCTTT	CASIRMGGTEAFF
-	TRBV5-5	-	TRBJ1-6	TGTGCCAGCAGCTTGGGGGCGTTTGAGGCACCCCTCCACTTT	CASSLGAFEAPLHF
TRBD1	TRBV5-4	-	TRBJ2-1	TGTGCCAGCAGCGTGGGACAGGGCCCCCCCAATGAGCAGTTCTTC	CASSVGQGPPNEQFF
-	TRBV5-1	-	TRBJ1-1	TGCGCCAGCAGCTTGGGGTCTTCGAACACTGAAGCTTTCTTT	CASSLGSSNTEAFF
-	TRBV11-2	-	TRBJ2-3	TGTGCCAGCAGCTTAATAGATACGCAGTATTTT	CASSLIDTQYF
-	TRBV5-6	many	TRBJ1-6	TGTGCCAGCAGCCCCTATAATTCACCCCTCCACTTT	CASSPYNSPLHF
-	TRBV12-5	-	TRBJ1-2	TGTGCTAGTGGTTCTCAGGGAGATGGCTATGGCTACACCTTC	CASGSQGDGYGYTF
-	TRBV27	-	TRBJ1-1	TGTGCCAGCAGACCAGGGGTGAACACTGAAGCTTTCTTT	CASRPGVNTEAFF
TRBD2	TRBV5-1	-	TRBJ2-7	TGCGCCAGCAGCTTTCTAGCGGGAGAGAGCTACGAGCAGTACTTC	CASSFLAGESYEQYF
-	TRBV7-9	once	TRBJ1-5	TGTGCCAGCAGCCCCGGGGATAGCAATCAGCCCCAGCATTTT	CASSPGDSNQPQHF
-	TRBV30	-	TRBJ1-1	TGTGCCTGGAGTGTAGCTTATGGGACCGAAGCTTTCTTT	CAWSVAYGTEAFF
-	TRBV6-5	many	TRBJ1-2	TGTGCCAGCAGTAAAAAAGGGAACTATGGCTACACCTTC	CASSKKGNYGYTF
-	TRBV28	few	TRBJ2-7	TGTGCCAGCAGCAAATCGGACACCCTAGAGCAGTACTTC	CASSKSDTLEQYF
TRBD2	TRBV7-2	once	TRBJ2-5	TGTGCCAGCAGCTTAGTTGCTAGCGGGCGAGGCCAAGAGACCCAGTACTTC	CASSLVASGRGQETQYF
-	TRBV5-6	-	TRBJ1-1	TGTGCCAGCAGCTTGGATGTATCTTGGGGGTTGGGCACTGAAGCTTTCTTT	CASSLDVSWGLGTEAFF
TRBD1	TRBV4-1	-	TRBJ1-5	TGCGCCAGCAGCCAAGGAACAGGGGTCAATCAGCCCCAGCATTTT	CASSQGTGVNQPQHF
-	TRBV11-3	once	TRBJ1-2	TGTGCCAGCAGCTTAGTGTCTGACCATGGCTACACCTTC	CASSLVSDHGYTF
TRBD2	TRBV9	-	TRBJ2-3	TGTGCCAGCAGCGCCATGCTAGCGGGGGCGGGAGATACGCAGTATTTT	CASSAMLAGAGDTQYF
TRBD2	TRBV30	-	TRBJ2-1	TGTGCCTGGAGTTCCCGAGGACTAGCGGGAGCCCTCGGGGAGCAGTTCTTC	CAWSSRGLAGALGEQFF
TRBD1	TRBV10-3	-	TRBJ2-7	TGTGCCATCAGCGGCGACAGGGGCCTTTCCTACGAGCAGTACTTC	CAISGDRGLSYEQYF
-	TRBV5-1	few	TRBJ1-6	TGCGCCAGCAGCGACAGTGACAGAAATTCACCCCTCCACTTT	CASSDSDRNSPLHF
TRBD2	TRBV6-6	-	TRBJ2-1	TGTGCCAGCAGCCCATCTGGCGGGGGGGCGGTGAGGCAGTTCTTC	CASSPSGGGAVRQFF
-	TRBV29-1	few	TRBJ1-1	TGCAGCGCCGTCAGTGGGGCTGAAGCTTTCTTT	CSAVSGAEAFF
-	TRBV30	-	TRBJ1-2	TGTGCCTGGGGTGCCCTTGGTGGTAACTATGGCTACACCTTC	CAWGALGGNYGYTF
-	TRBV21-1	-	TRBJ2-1	TGTGCCCGTCCCTCGGGGACTAGGGGCGAAAATGAGCAGTTCTTC	CARPSGTRGENEQFF
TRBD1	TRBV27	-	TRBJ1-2	TGTGCCAGCAGTTGGGGAGGGGGCCAGAACTATGGCTACACCTTC	CASSWGGGQNYGYTF
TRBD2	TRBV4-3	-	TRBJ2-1	TGCGCCAGCAGCCCGGGGGGGGCAACTGAGCAGTTCTTC	CASSPGGATEQFF
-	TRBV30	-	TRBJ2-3	TGTGCCTGGAGGGCATTGTTGGGGTCAGATACGCAGTATTTT	CAWRALLGSDTQYF
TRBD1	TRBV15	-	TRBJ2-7	TGTGCCACCAGCAGAGGGACAGGGCGCTACGAGCAGTACTTC	CATSRGTGRYEQYF
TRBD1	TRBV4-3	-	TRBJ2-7	TGCGCCAGCAGCCAAGGACAGGGGTTCCATTACGAGCAGTACTTC	CASSQGQGFHYEQYF
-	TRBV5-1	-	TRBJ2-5	TGCGCCAGCAGCCCGGGACTTCGAGAGACCCAGTACTTC	CASSPGLRETQYF
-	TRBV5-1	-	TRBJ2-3	TGCGCCAGCAGCAAAGCCGGGAGTAGGACAGATACGCAGTATTTT	CASSKAGSRTDTQYF
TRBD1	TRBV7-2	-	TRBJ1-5	TGTGCCAGCAGAAAGGGGGCCGGTAGCAATCAGCCCCAGCATTTT	CASRKGAGSNQPQHF
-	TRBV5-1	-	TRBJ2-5	TGTGCCAGCACCCGGACAAGGGATAGGGAGACCCAGTACTTC	CASTRTRDRETQYF
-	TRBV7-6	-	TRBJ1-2	TGTGCCAGCAGCTTAAATCTGGGGGAGAGTGGCTACACCTTC	CASSLNLGESGYTF
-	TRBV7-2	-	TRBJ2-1	TGTGCCAGCAGCTTAGAGGCTAGTTACGAGCAGTTCTTC	CASSLEASYEQFF
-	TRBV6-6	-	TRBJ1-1	TGTGCCAGCAGCCGGGACATCGTTTACACTGAAGCTTTCTTT	CASSRDIVYTEAFF